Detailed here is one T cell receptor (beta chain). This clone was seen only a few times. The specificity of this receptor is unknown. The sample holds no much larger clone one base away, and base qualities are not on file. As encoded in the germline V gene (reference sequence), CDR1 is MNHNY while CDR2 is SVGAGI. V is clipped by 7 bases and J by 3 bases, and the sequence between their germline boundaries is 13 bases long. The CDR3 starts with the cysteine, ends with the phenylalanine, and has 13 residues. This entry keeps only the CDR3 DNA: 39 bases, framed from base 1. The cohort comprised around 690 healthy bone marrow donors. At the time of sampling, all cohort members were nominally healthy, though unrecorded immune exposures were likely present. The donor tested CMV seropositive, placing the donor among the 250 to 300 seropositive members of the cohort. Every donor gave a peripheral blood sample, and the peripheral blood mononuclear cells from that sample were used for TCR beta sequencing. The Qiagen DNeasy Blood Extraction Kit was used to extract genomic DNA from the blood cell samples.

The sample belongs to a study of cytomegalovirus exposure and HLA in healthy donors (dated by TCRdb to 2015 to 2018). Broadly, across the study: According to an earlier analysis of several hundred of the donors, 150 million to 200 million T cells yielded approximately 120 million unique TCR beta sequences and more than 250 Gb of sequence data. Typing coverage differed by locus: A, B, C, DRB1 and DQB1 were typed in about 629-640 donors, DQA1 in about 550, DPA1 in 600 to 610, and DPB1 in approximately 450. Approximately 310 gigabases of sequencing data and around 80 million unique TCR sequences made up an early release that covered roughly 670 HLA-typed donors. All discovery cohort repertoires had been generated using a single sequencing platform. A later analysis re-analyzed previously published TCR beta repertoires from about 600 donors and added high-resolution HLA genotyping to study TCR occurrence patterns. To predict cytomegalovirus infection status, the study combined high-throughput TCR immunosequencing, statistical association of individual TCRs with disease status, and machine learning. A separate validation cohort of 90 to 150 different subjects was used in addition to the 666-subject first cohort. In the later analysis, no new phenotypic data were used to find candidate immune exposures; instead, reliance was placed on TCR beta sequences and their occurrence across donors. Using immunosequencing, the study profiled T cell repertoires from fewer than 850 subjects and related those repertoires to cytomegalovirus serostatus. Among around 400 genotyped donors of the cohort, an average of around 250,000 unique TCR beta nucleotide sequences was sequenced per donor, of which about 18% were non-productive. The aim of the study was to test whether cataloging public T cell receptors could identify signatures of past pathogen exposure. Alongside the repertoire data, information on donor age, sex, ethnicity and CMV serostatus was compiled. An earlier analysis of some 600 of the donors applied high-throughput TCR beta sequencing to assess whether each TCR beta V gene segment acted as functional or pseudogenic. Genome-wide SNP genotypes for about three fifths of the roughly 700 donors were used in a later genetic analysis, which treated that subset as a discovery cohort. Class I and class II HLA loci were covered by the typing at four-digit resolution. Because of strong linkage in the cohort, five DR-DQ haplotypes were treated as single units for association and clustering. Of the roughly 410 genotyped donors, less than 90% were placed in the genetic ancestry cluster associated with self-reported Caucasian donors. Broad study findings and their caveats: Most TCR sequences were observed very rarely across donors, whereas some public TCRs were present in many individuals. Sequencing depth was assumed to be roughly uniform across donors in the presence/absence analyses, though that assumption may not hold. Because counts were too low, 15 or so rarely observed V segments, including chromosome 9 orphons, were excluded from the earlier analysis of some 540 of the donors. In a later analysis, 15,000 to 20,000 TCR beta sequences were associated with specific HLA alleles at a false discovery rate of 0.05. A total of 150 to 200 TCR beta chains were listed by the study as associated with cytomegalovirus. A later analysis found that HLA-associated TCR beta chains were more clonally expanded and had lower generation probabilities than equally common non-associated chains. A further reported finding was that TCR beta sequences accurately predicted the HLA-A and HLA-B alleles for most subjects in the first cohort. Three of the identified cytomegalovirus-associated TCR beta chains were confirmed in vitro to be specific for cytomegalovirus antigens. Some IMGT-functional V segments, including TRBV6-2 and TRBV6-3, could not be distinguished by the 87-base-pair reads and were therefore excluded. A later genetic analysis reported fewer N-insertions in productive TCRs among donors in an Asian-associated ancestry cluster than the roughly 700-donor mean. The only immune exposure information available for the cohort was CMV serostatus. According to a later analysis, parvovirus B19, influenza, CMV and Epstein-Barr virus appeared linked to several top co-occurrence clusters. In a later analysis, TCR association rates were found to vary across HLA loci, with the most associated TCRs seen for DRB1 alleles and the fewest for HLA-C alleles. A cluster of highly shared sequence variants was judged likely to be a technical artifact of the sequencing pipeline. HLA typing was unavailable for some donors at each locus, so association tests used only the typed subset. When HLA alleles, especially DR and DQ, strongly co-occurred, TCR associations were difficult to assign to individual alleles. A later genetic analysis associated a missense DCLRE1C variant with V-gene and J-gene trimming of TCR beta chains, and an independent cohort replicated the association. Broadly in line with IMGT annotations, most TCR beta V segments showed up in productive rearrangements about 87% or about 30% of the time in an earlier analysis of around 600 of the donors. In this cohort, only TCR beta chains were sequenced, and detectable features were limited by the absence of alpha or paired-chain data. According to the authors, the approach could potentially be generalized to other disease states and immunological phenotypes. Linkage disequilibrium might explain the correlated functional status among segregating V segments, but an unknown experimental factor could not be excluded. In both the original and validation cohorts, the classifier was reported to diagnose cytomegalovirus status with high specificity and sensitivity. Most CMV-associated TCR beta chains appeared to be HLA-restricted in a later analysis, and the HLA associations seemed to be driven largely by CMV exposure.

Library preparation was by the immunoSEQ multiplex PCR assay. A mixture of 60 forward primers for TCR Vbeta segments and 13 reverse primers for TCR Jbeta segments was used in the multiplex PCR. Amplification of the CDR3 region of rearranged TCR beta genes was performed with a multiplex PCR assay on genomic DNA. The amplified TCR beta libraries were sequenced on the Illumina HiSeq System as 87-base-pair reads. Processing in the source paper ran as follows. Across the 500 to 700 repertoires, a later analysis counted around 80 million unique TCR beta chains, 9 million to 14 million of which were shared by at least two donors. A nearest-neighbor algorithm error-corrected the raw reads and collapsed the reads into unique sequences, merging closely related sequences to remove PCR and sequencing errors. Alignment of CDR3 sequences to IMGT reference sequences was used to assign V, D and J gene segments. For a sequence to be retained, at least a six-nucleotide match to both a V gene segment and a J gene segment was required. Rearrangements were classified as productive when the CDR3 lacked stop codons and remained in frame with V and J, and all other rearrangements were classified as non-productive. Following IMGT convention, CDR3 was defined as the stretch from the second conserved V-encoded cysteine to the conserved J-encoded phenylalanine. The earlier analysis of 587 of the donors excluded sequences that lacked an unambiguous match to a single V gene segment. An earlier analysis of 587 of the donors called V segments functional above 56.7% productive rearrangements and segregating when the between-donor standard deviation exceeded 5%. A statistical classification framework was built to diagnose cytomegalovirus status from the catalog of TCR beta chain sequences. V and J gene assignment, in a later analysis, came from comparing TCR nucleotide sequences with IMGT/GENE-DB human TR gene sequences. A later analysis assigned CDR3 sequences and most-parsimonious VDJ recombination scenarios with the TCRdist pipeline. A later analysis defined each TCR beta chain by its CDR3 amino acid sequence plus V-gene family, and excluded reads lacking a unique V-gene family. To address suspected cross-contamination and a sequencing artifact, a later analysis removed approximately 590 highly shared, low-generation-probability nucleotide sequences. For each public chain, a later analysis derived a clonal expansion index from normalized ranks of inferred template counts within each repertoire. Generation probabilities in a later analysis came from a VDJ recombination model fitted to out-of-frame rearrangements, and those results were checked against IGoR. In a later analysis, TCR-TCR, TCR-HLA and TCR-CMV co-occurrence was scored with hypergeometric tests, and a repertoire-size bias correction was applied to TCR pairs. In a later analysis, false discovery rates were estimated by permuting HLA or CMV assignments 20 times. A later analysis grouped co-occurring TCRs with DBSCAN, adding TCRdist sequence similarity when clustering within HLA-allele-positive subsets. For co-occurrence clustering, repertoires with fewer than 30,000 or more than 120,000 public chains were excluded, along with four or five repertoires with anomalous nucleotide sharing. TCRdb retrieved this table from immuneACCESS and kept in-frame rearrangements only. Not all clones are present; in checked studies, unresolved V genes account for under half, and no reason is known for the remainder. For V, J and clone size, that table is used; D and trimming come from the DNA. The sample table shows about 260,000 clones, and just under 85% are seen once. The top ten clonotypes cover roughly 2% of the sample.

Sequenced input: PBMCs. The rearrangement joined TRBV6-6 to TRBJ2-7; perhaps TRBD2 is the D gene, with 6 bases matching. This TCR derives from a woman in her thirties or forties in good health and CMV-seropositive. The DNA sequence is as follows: TGTGCCAGCAACCGGGAGAAAGGCTACGAGCAGTACTTC. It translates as CASNREKGYEQYF.